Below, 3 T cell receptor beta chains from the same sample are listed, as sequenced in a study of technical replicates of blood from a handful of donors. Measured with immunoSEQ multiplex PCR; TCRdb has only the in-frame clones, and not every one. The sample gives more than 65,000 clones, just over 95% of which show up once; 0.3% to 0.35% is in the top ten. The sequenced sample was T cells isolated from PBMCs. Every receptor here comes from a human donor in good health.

CDR3 nucleotides: TGTGCCAGCAGCTTACTAGCGGGAGGGAACGAGCAGTACTTC. Translation: CASSLLAGGNEQYF. V gene TRBV7-6 combines with J gene TRBJ2-5, with 12 bases that match TRBD2. The assigned J gene may be wrong: the sequence end matches TRBJ2-7 better. The CDR3 length is 14 residues. Germline V CDR1 and CDR2: SGHVS, FNYEAQ.

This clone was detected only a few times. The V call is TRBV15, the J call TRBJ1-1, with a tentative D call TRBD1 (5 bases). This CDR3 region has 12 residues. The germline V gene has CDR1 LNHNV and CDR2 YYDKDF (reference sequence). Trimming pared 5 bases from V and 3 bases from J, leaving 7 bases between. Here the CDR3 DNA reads TGTGCCACCAGCTCAGGGTACACTGAAGCTTTCTTT. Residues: CATSSGYTEAFF.

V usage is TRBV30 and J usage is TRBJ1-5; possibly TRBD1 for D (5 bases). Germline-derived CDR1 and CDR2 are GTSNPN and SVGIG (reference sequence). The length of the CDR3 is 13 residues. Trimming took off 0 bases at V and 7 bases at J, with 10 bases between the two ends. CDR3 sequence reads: CAWSVGGTQPQHF. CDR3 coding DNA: TGTGCCTGGAGTGTAGGCGGGACCCAGCCCCAGCATTTT.